The source of this T cell receptor beta chain is a study of blood T cell repertoires in COVID-19. Looking at the study overall: Collection of acute and convalescent COVID-19 samples took place in the United States, Italy and Spain. PBMCs, B-cell-depleted T cells, or T cells were the source of the cDNA or gDNA that made up the material.

CDR1 is MDHEN, CDR2 SYDVKM, per germline. The V and J ends lost 1 base and 2 bases, in that order; junction bases with no gene match: 19. There are 21 residues in the CDR3. As handled by the study authors: Cell counts per sample came from amplifying reference gene primers. Some clones are missing from TCRdb's copy, which holds only in-frame ones; the method was immunoSEQ multiplex PCR. V and J calls and clone size follow that table, whereas D and trimming were derived from the DNA. The sample records over 300,000 clones, around 88% being singletons. V usage is TRBV28 and J usage is TRBJ2-5, with TRBD2 matching 10 bases. The clonotype originates from a woman aged 50 to 60 with acute or convalescent COVID-19. Source material: peripheral blood. The CDR3 region is CASSLFPLLAGRGGRQETQYF. In DNA form, the CDR3 reads TGTGCCAGCAGTTTATTTCCCCTACTAGCGGGGCGCGGGGGCCGACAAGAGACCCAGTACTTC.